One and the same sample provided the 24 T cell receptor beta chains below, sequenced in a study of response to subunit inactivated influenza vaccine. MiXCR was run by TCRdb on the RT-PCR reads, yielding one entry per CDR3 protein. Found here are over 750,000 distinct CDR3 sequences, approximately 21% of them singletons; the top ten hold about a tenth. This sample comprised PBMCs from blood, obtained approximately 5 days after vaccination. These receptors originate from a man in his fifties or sixties who received an inactivated influenza vaccine.

This rearrangement joins TRBV5-5 to TRBJ2-7; D tentatively reads TRBD1 or TRBD2 (5 bases each). The ends were cut back, 2 bases at V and 3 bases at J, with 15 bases in the middle. Germline-derived CDR1 and CDR2 are SGHKS and YYEKEE (reference sequence). CDR3 length equals 15 residues. CDR3 nucleotides: TGTGCCAGCAGCTTCGGGCGAGGGGCCATCTACGAGCAGTACTTC. Its translation is CASSFGRGAIYEQYF.

The chain links TRBV20-1 to TRBJ1-2, with D unclear. Germline CDR1 and CDR2: DFQATT and SNEGSKA (reference sequence). The CDR3 runs to 12 residues. V lost 6 bases, J lost 1 base, and 9 bases lay in between. Here the CDR3 DNA reads TGCAGTGCGCTGACCGATAACTATGGCTACACCTTC. It translates to CSALTDNYGYTF.

The sample holds a few counts of this clonotype. The chain has TRBV7-9 and TRBJ2-5; 7 bases map to TRBD1. Trimming cost V 2 bases and J 2 bases; bases outside gene matches: 8. Germline CDR1 and CDR2: SEHNR and FQNEAQ (reference sequence). There are 16 residues in the CDR3. The CDR3 is CASSLLKTGRQETQYF. The CDR3 DNA reads TGTGCCAGCAGCTTACTGAAGACAGGGCGACAAGAGACCCAGTACTTC. The full variable domain, completed using reference TRBV7-9 and TRBJ2-5, is DTGVSQNPRHKITKRGQNVTFRCDPISEHNRLYWYRQTLGQGPEFLTYFQNEAQLEKSRLLSDRFSAERPKGSFSTLEIQRTEQGDSAMYLCASSLLKTGRQETQYFGPGTRLLVL.

This clonotype was counted between two and nine times. V usage is TRBV5-1 and J usage is TRBJ2-5, with a tentative D call TRBD2 (5 bases). CDR1 SGHRS and CDR2 YFSETQ come from the germline V gene. This CDR3 has 15 amino acids. V lost 6 bases and J lost 0, with 15 bases in between. CDR3: CASTMLGGDQETQYF. The CDR3 DNA sequence: TGCGCCAGCACAATGTTAGGAGGAGACCAAGAGACCCAGTACTTC. Supplemented by reference TRBV5-1 and TRBJ2-5, the full variable domain reads KAGVTQTPRYLIKTRGQQVTLSCSPISGHRSVSWYQQTPGQGLQFLFEYFSETQRNKGNFPGRFSGRQFSNSRSEMNVSTLELGDSALYLCASTMLGGDQETQYFGPGTRLLVL.

The chain combines TRBV14 with TRBJ2-5, with D uncertain. V was pared by 0 bases and J by 2 bases, with 13 bases between. Germline lookup yields CDR1 SGHDN and CDR2 FVKESK. The CDR3 is 16 residues long. CDR3 sequence: CASSQDALLVQETQYF. CDR3 sequence (DNA): TGTGCCAGCAGCCAAGATGCTTTGCTAGTTCAAGAGACCCAGTACTTC.

This clonotype was counted only a few times. This rearrangement joins TRBV28 to TRBJ2-7, with D possibly matching TRBD1 (5 bases). The germline V gene encodes CDR1 MDHEN and CDR2 SYDVKM. The CDR3 is 13 amino acids. V lost 5 bases to trimming and J lost 0 bases, with 8 bases between them. The CDR3 bases are TGTGCCAGCAGTACGACAGACTCCTACGAGCAGTACTTC. Its translation: CASSTTDSYEQYF. Supplemented by reference TRBV28 and TRBJ2-7, the full variable domain reads DVKVTQSSRYLVKRTGEKVFLECVQDMDHENMFWYRQDPGLGLRLIYFSYDVKMKEKGDIPEGYSVSREKKERFSLILESASTNQTSMYLCASSTTDSYEQYFGPGTRLTVT.

V is TRBV4-1 and J is TRBJ1-4; D is uncertain. Germline V gene data show CDR1 as MGHRA and CDR2 as YSYEKL. There are 14 residues in the CDR3. Trimming cost V 3 bases and J 0 bases, with 5 bases left between them. CDR3 DNA sequence: TGCGCCAGCAGCCAGGTTGCAACTAATGAAAAACTGTTTTTT. Amino acids: CASSQVATNEKLFF.

The gene calls are TRBV20-1 and TRBJ2-7; TRBD2 agrees at 11 bases. Unmatched junction bases numbered 5, after V lost 1 base and J lost 3 bases. This CDR3 comprises 15 residues. Germline V gene data show CDR1 as DFQATT and CDR2 as SNEGSKA (reference sequence). CDR3 in amino acids: CSARGLAGGNYEQYF. The DNA of the CDR3 is TGCAGTGCTAGAGGGCTAGCGGGGGGCAACTACGAGCAGTACTTC.

V usage is TRBV28 and J usage is TRBJ2-3, with 13 bases lining up with TRBD2. V gave up 5 bases and J gave up 4 bases; unmatched junction bases: 12. The CDR3 extends over 18 amino acids. Germline V gives CDR1 MDHEN, CDR2 SYDVKM. The CDR3: CASSPGLGTSGTSDTQYF. The CDR3 nucleotides are TGTGCCAGCAGTCCGGGCCTCGGGACTAGCGGGACGTCAGATACGCAGTATTTT.

The rearrangement uses TRBV20-1 and TRBJ1-5; D remains ambiguous. The V end was cut by 3 bases, the J end by 11 bases, with 17 bases between. CDR3 length: 13 residues. Per the germline V gene, CDR1 is DFQATT and CDR2 is SNEGSKA (reference sequence). CDR3 residues: CSASWTGGLAQHF. CDR3 nucleotides: TGCAGTGCTAGTTGGACGGGTGGGCTGGCCCAGCATTTT.

V is TRBV12-3 or TRBV12-4 and J is TRBJ2-7, with D possibly being TRBD1 (5 bases). CDR3 length: 14 residues. Trimming removed 3 bases at V and 4 bases at J, with 13 bases between. CDR3 bases: TGTGCCAGCAGTTTTGCAGGGATCGTGTACGAGCAGTACTTC. Protein sequence: CASSFAGIVYEQYF.

The CDR3 bases are TGTGCCAGCAGCCCAGACCCCGAGCAGTACTTC. It encodes CASSPDPEQYF. V and J are TRBV7-8 and TRBJ2-7; D is ambiguous. The CDR3 is 11 amino acids. The germline gives CDR1 SGHVS, CDR2 FQNEAQ. Trimming took 5 bases from V and 6 from J, leaving 8 bases between them.

This clonotype came up a few times. The genes are TRBV18 and TRBJ1-3, with unresolved D. The ends were cut back, 6 bases at V and 2 bases at J, with 20 bases in the middle. The CDR3 sequence is 17 residues long. The germline V gene has CDR1 KGHSH and CDR2 LQKENI. The CDR3 loop reads CASSLQTYRGTGNTIYF. DNA for the CDR3: TGTGCCAGCTCGCTTCAAACCTACCGGGGTACTGGAAACACCATATATTTT.

The rearrangement joins TRBV7-2 to TRBJ2-1; no clear D. CDR3 length: 13 amino acids. The V end was cut by 0 bases, the J end by 10 bases, with 10 bases between. Germline assignment: CDR1 SGHTA and CDR2 FQGNSA. CDR3 region: CASSLAGALEQFF. The CDR3 nucleotides are TGTGCCAGCAGCTTAGCCGGTGCATTGGAGCAGTTCTTC. Combining the CDR3 with reference TRBV7-2 and TRBJ2-1 gives the whole variable domain GAGVSQSPSNKVTEKGKDVELRCDPISGHTALYWYRQSLGQGLEFLIYFQGNSAPDKSGLPSDRFSAERTGGSVSTLTIQRTQQEDSAVYLCASSLAGALEQFFGPGTRLTVL.

This rearrangement joins TRBV12-3 or TRBV12-4 to TRBJ1-4; weak D call: TRBD1 (5 bases). The CDR3 has 15 residues. V lost 5 bases and J lost 6, with 16 bases in between. The DNA for the CDR3 is TGTGCCAGCAGTGGGGGATCCCCCTCTTATGAAAAACTGTTTTTT. Residues: CASSGGSPSYEKLFF.

This clonotype was seen more than once but under ten times. V is TRBV28 and J is TRBJ2-5; D not resolved. The CDR3 totals 14 residues. In germline, CDR1 is MDHEN, CDR2 SYDVKM. Trimming took 5 bases from V and 5 from J, leaving 15 bases between them. The CDR3 reads CASSPGPRLETQYF. CDR3 in DNA: TGTGCCAGCAGTCCCGGACCGAGGTTGGAGACCCAGTACTTC.

This sequence joins TRBV7-2 and TRBJ2-7, with TRBD2 matching 9 bases. Germline loops: CDR1 SGHTA, CDR2 FQGNSA. The CDR3 totals 15 residues. Trimming at V came to 4 bases and at J to 2 bases, leaving 6 bases not matched to a gene. The CDR3 coding sequence is TGTGCCAGCAGCTCACGGACTAGCGCCACCTACGAGCAGTACTTC. Translation: CASSSRTSATYEQYF.

The V call is TRBV10-2, the J call TRBJ2-3; 9 positions match TRBD1. This CDR3 is 15 amino acids long. Trimming took 6 bases from V and 0 from J; bases not matched to a gene: 4. CDR1 is WSHSY, CDR2 SAAADI, per germline. The DNA of the CDR3 is TGCGCCAGCAGATGGGACAGGGCCAGCACAGATACGCAGTATTTT. Its protein is CASRWDRASTDTQYF.

In its sample, this clonotype was seen many times. The chain carries TRBV30 and TRBJ1-6; D remains ambiguous. This CDR3 spans 13 amino acids. Germline CDR1 is GTSNPN and CDR2 is SVGIG (reference sequence). Trimming took 1 base from V and 7 from J, leaving 8 bases between them. The CDR3 region is CAWSAGINSPLHF. In DNA, the CDR3 is TGTGCCTGGAGTGCCGGGATCAATTCACCCCTCCACTTT.

The table lists this clonotype with a few counts. This chain uses TRBV6-5 with TRBJ2-7; TRBD1 aligns across 9 bases. The CDR3 extends over 16 amino acids. V lost 1 base to trimming and J lost 3 bases; unmatched junction nucleotides: 7. Germline V lookup: CDR1 MNHEY, CDR2 SVGAGI. The CDR3 here is CASSYLQGASLYEQYF. The CDR3, as DNA: TGTGCCAGCAGTTACTTACAGGGGGCATCCCTCTACGAGCAGTACTTC.

The V call is TRBV7-9, the J call TRBJ2-2, with D perhaps TRBD1 (5 bases). The germline CDR1 and CDR2 sequences are SEHNR and FQNEAQ (reference sequence). V lost 8 bases and J lost 7, with 14 bases in between. The length of the CDR3 is 13 residues. The CDR3 sequence is CASRTLRIGELFF. The CDR3 coding sequence is TGTGCCAGCCGGACACTCCGGATCGGGGAGCTGTTTTTT.

This clonotype was detected a few times. The chain joins TRBV30 to TRBJ1-5; D unresolved. V was clipped by 3 bases and J by 6 bases, with 18 bases between them. The CDR3 contains 15 residues. Germline CDR1 reads GTSNPN; CDR2 reads SVGIG (reference sequence). The CDR3 DNA sequence: TGTGCCTGGAGGGCAGGATCTTTAAGAAGTCAGCCCCAGCATTTT. This gives the protein CAWRAGSLRSQPQHF.

CDR3 in amino acids: CASSYRDTVAYEQYF. In nucleotides, the CDR3 is TGTGCCAGCAGTTACCGGGACACGGTGGCCTACGAGCAGTACTTC. This rearrangement joins TRBV6-2 or TRBV6-3 to TRBJ2-7; weak D call: TRBD1 (6 bases). Trimming removed 2 bases from V and 2 bases from J, with 13 bases in between. In germline, CDR1 is MNHEY, CDR2 SVGEGT. The CDR3 contains 15 residues.

V and J are TRBV29-1 and TRBJ2-7, with D unclear. The V gene's germline CDR1 is SQVTM and CDR2 ANQGSEA. V lost 7 bases and J 0 bases, leaving 16 bases between the germline ends. This CDR3 has 14 residues. CDR3 protein: CSALSPQNSYEQYF. As DNA, the CDR3 is TGCAGCGCCCTCTCCCCACAGAACTCCTACGAGCAGTACTTC.